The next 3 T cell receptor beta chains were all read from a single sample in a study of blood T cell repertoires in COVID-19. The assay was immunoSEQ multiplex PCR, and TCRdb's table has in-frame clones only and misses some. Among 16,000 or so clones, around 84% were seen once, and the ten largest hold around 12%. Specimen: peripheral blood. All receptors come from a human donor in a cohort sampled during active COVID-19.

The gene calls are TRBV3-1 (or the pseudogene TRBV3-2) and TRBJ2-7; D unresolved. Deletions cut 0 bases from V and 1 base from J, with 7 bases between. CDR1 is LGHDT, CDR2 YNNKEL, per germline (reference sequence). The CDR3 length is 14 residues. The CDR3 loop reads CASSQDVVSYEQYF. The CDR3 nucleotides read TGTGCCAGCAGCCAAGACGTAGTATCCTACGAGCAGTACTTC.

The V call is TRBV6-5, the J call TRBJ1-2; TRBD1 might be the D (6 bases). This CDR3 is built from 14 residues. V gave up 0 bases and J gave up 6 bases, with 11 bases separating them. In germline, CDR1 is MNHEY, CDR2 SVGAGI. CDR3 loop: CASSYSGGRNGYTF. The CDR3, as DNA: TGTGCCAGCAGTTACTCTGGGGGCCGAAATGGCTACACCTTC.

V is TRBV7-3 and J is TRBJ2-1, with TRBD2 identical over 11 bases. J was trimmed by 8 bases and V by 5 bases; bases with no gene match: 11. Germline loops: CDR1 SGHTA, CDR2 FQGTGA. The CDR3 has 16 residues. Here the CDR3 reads CASSPFSGGASYEQFF. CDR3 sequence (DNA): TGTGCCAGCAGCCCTTTTAGCGGGGGGGCCTCATATGAGCAGTTCTTC.